This T cell receptor beta chain derives from a study of prognosis after radiotherapy for stage I lung cancer. Study-wide context: With about a dozen men and 6 women, the cohort's median age was nearly 75 years, range roughly 50–95.

In this sample, this clonotype turned up a few times. Its antigen is not known. One base away lies a much larger clone, so this may be a sequencing read error. With two-round multiplex PCR, TCR beta CDR3 sequences were amplified from genomic DNA. First-round PCR amplification was performed with primers specific to each TRBV and TRBJ gene. With universal primers, the second PCR round was performed. MiXCR, run by TCRdb on the multiplex PCR reads, gives a single entry per CDR3 protein. The table has around 60,000 distinct CDR3 sequences, about 26% seen once. Study-level points and caveats: Median unique TCR clones dropped from roughly 10,000 to 7,000 after stereotactic body radiation therapy.

Germline CDR1 is KGHDR and CDR2 is SFDVKD. This CDR3 has 13 amino acids. The V call is TRBV24-1, the J call TRBJ2-1; the D is unclear. The clonotype originates from a donor of 50 years or more with non-small cell lung cancer. Source: PBMCs, taken before or after stereotactic body radiation therapy (not recorded which). The CDR3 spells CSTSVPPRNEQFF. For the CDR3, the DNA is TGTTCCACCAGTGTTCCACCACGCAATGAGCAGTTCTTC.